These 21 T cell receptor beta chains came from one sample sequenced in a study of cytomegalovirus exposure and HLA in healthy donors. Researchers ran the PCR with 60 Vbeta and 13 Jbeta primers. Sequenced by immunoSEQ multiplex PCR; TCRdb stores in-frame clones only, minus some. The sample yields 70,000 to 80,000 clones, 78% seen once. Sequences were obtained from PBMCs. The receptors were gathered from a middle-aged woman in good health and CMV-seropositive.

V gene TRBV5-1 combines with J gene TRBJ1-6; D gene uncertain. This CDR3 region has 14 residues. Germline V gives CDR1 SGHRS, CDR2 YFSETQ. The ends were cut back, 0 bases at V and 8 bases at J, with 9 bases in the middle. CDR3 amino acids: CASSLGQADSPLHF. In nucleotides, the CDR3 is TGCGCCAGCAGCTTGGGGCAAGCGGATTCACCCCTCCACTTT. Full variable domain (rest looked up from reference TRBV5-1 and TRBJ1-6): KAGVTQTPRYLIKTRGQQVTLSCSPISGHRSVSWYQQTPGQGLQFLFEYFSETQRNKGNFPGRFSGRQFSNSRSEMNVSTLELGDSALYLCASSLGQADSPLHFGNGTRLTVT.

The chain uses TRBV28 and TRBJ2-5, with a weak D call TRBD1 (6 bases). This CDR3 comprises 15 residues. V lost 2 bases to trimming and J lost 5 bases, with 15 bases between them. Germline V gene sequence: CDR1 MDHEN, CDR2 SYDVKM. CDR3 sequence (DNA): TGTGCCAGCAGTTTAAATCTGGGGGCCGGGGAGACCCAGTACTTC. Amino acid sequence: CASSLNLGAGETQYF.

This clone was observed a few times. This chain joins TRBV25-1 and TRBJ1-6, with 7 bases aligning to TRBD1. Germline loops: CDR1 MGHDK, CDR2 SYGVNS. With 1 base clipped from V and 5 bases from J, the junction kept 5 bases outside the gene matches. This CDR3 has 16 amino acids. The CDR3 DNA is TGTGCCAGCAGTGAATGGGGCAGGGGGGATAATTCACCCCTCCACTTT. Translated, it gives CASSEWGRGDNSPLHF.

V is TRBV27 and J is TRBJ2-7; no clear D. V shed 1 base and J shed 0 bases, with 7 bases lying between them. The CDR3 is made up of 14 amino acids. Germline V CDR1 and CDR2: MNHEY, SMNVEV (reference sequence). Written as DNA, the CDR3 is TGTGCCAGCAGTTTATATTCTAGCTCCTACGAGCAGTACTTC. It codes for CASSLYSSSYEQYF.

The V and J genes are TRBV5-1 and TRBJ2-5, with unresolved D. This CDR3 contains 15 residues. CDR1 is SGHRS and CDR2 is YFSETQ in the germline V gene. V was trimmed by 4 bases and J by 4 bases, leaving 17 bases between them. In DNA, the CDR3 is TGCGCCAGCAGCATCGGCCCTAGTGAAGGAGAGACCCAGTACTTC. Its protein is CASSIGPSEGETQYF.

V and J are TRBV18 and TRBJ2-3; TRBD2 matches at 9 bases. From germline, CDR1 is KGHSH and CDR2 LQKENI. CDR3 size: 15 residues. V trimming: 2 bases; J trimming: 6 bases; junction bases outside the gene matches: 6. CDR3 coding DNA: TGTGCCAGCTCACCAACAGCGGGGGGACCCGATACGCAGTATTTT. Protein: CASSPTAGGPDTQYF.

This rearrangement joins TRBV5-5 to TRBJ2-7; tentatively, D is TRBD2 (6 bases). The CDR3 length is 14 residues. V shed 4 bases and J shed 0 bases, with 11 bases lying between them. Germline CDR1 is SGHKS and CDR2 is YYEKEE (reference sequence). The DNA of the CDR3 is TGTGCCAGCAGCCCGGCCGGGAGCTCCTACGAGCAGTACTTC. It is translated as CASSPAGSSYEQYF. The variable domain in full, with the rest retrieved from reference TRBV5-5 and TRBJ2-7, is DAGVTQSPTHLIKTRGQQVTLRCSPISGHKSVSWYQQVLGQGPQFIFQYYEKEERGRGNFPDRFSARQFPNYSSELNVNALLLGDSALYLCASSPAGSSYEQYFGPGTRLTVT.

This clone was seen just once. This chain connects TRBV5-4 to TRBJ2-5; 7 positions agree with TRBD2. V gave up 2 bases and J gave up 4 bases; unmatched junction bases: 14. Germline values: CDR1 SGHNT, CDR2 YYREEE (reference sequence). This CDR3 is built from 17 residues. The CDR3 bases are TGTGCCAGCAGCTTAGGGGACTACTATGTGGAAGGAGAGACCCAGTACTTC. Translated, it gives CASSLGDYYVEGETQYF.

The chain carries TRBV6-4 and TRBJ2-1, with D possibly matching TRBD1 (6 bases). CDR3 length: 14 amino acids. Between the trimmed V and J ends, which lost 5 bases and 8 bases, there was a span of 16 bases. Germline V gives CDR1 MRHNA, CDR2 SNTAGT. The CDR3 region has the DNA TGTGCCAGCAGTACCGGGCCGACAGGTTATGAGCAGTTCTTC. Its translation: CASSTGPTGYEQFF.

The chain has TRBV5-6 and TRBJ2-7, with D maybe TRBD2 (6 bases). Germline values: CDR1 SGHDT, CDR2 YYEEEE. The CDR3 is 14 amino acids. V was pared by 2 bases and J by 2 bases, with 11 bases between. The CDR3 DNA follows: TGTGCCAGCAGCTTCATAGCGGCCCCCTACGAGCAGTACTTC. Amino acid sequence: CASSFIAAPYEQYF. Variable domain in full (rest from reference TRBV5-6 and TRBJ2-7): DAGVTQSPTHLIKTRGQQVTLRCSPKSGHDTVSWYQQALGQGPQFIFQYYEEEERQRGNFPDRFSGHQFPNYSSELNVNALLLGDSALYLCASSFIAAPYEQYFGPGTRLTVT.

CDR3 nucleotides: TGCGCCACCCGCGGGGCTAGCGGGGGGCGGGATACGCAGTATTTT. Amino acids: CATRGASGGRDTQYF. This sequence joins TRBV5-1 and TRBJ2-3, with 11 bases identical to TRBD2. Germline V CDR1 and CDR2: SGHRS, YFSETQ. The J segment lost 6 bases and the V segment lost 9 bases, leaving 12 bases of the junction unmatched. The length of the CDR3 is 15 residues.

The V and J genes are TRBV28 and TRBJ1-2; no reliable D call. The CDR3 loop spans 15 amino acids. Trimming removed 2 bases from V and 3 bases from J, with 13 bases in between. Germline assignment: CDR1 MDHEN and CDR2 SYDVKM. The DNA for the CDR3 is TGTGCCAGCAGTTTACCGGGCCGAGGGCACTATGGCTACACCTTC. It codes for CASSLPGRGHYGYTF.

The chain is built from TRBV5-4 and TRBJ2-3; the D gene is possibly TRBD2 (6 bases). V was pared by 0 bases and J by 3 bases, with 14 bases between. The CDR3 runs to 16 residues. Germline V gene lookup returns CDR1 SGHNT and CDR2 YYREEE (reference sequence). Here the CDR3 DNA reads TGTGCCAGCAGCTTGGGGGCTGCCGGGAGAACAGATACGCAGTATTTT. Translation: CASSLGAAGRTDTQYF.

In this sample, this clone turned up a few times. The chain is built from TRBV5-1 and TRBJ2-1; possibly TRBD2 for D (5 bases). The CDR3 contains 14 residues. V shed 0 bases and J shed 7 bases, with 11 bases lying between them. CDR1 and CDR2 (germline): SGHRS, YFSETQ. The CDR3 sequence: CASSLESGGNEQFF. The CDR3 DNA reads as TGCGCCAGCAGCTTGGAGTCAGGCGGGAATGAGCAGTTCTTC. The entire variable domain, with the rest obtained from reference TRBV5-1 and TRBJ2-1, is as follows: KAGVTQTPRYLIKTRGQQVTLSCSPISGHRSVSWYQQTPGQGLQFLFEYFSETQRNKGNFPGRFSGRQFSNSRSEMNVSTLELGDSALYLCASSLESGGNEQFFGPGTRLTVL.

The chain recombines TRBV18 with TRBJ2-5; 12 bases agree with TRBD2. V lost 6 bases and J lost 4; bases outside the gene matches: 6. The CDR3 has 15 amino acids. Germline V CDR1 and CDR2: KGHSH, LQKENI. The DNA for the CDR3 is TGTGCCAGCTCCACGACTAGCGGGGGCGGAGAGACCCAGTACTTC. Its protein is CASSTTSGGGETQYF. The full variable domain, rest sourced from reference TRBV18 and TRBJ2-5, is NAGVMQNPRHLVRRRGQEARLRCSPMKGHSHVYWYRQLPEEGLKFMVYLQKENIIDESGMPKERFSAEFPKEGPSILRIQQVVRGDSAAYFCASSTTSGGGETQYFGPGTRLLVL.

The rearrangement joins TRBV5-1 to TRBJ2-5; 13 nucleotides line up with TRBD2. Germline CDR1 is SGHRS and CDR2 is YFSETQ. This CDR3 spans 12 amino acids. Trimming removed 4 bases from V and 11 bases from J; junction bases left unmatched: 2. Here the CDR3 DNA reads TGCGCCAGCAGCGGGGGACTAGCGGGGCAGTACTTC. Translating it yields CASSGGLAGQYF.

The J gene is TRBJ1-6, the V gene TRBV7-9, with D unclear. V shed 2 bases and J shed 0 bases, with 5 bases lying between them. CDR3 length equals 15 residues. Looked up from germline, CDR1 is SEHNR and CDR2 is FQNEAQ (reference sequence). CDR3 coding DNA: TGTGCCAGCAGCTTAAGGAGCTCCTATAATTCACCCCTCCACTTT. This encodes CASSLRSSYNSPLHF.

The rearrangement links TRBV4-3 to TRBJ2-5; D call uncertain. This CDR3 comprises 15 residues. The ends were cut back, 0 bases at V and 5 bases at J, with 13 bases in the middle. Per germline, CDR1 LGHNA and CDR2 YSLEER. This CDR3 is CASSQDLWSAETQYF. Here the CDR3 DNA reads TGCGCCAGCAGCCAAGATCTATGGAGCGCCGAGACCCAGTACTTC.

The sample holds one count of this clone. This chain links TRBV27 with TRBJ1-2; 10 bases line up with TRBD1. This CDR3 is 13 amino acids long. V lost 6 bases to trimming and J lost 5 bases; unmatched junction nucleotides: 3. Germline CDR1 and CDR2: MNHEY and SMNVEV (reference sequence). In nucleotides, the CDR3 is TGTGCCAGCAGCCGGGGACAGGGGTATGGCTACACCTTC. Protein product: CASSRGQGYGYTF.

This rearrangement joins TRBV7-2 to TRBJ1-1; 7 bases are a match to TRBD1. Trimming cost V 3 bases and J 3 bases; bases outside gene matches: 4. The CDR3 is made up of 14 amino acids. CDR1 and CDR2 (germline): SGHTA, FQGNSA. The DNA of the CDR3 is TGTGCCAGCAGCTTTGACAGGGTGGACACTGAAGCTTTCTTT. Encoded protein: CASSFDRVDTEAFF.

The chain carries TRBV4-3 and TRBJ2-6; D is possibly TRBD1 (5 bases). This CDR3 comprises 18 residues. Germline assignment: CDR1 LGHNA and CDR2 YSLEER. V lost 4 bases to trimming and J lost 1 base, with 17 bases between them. CDR3 coding DNA: TGCGCCAGCAGCCGGATTACGGCCAGGGCGTCTGGGGCCAACGTCCTGACTTTC. It translates to CASSRITARASGANVLTF.